Here is one T cell receptor beta chain with its context. This sample was included in a study of memory CD8 T cells in hepatitis C reinfection. Whole-study context: Chronic HCV followed reinfection in a couple of donors who cleared primary infection.

Stated time point: pre-reinfection, 55 to 20 weeks before reinfection detection. Sorted cells were sequenced directly ex vivo without any in vitro expansion. At all three reinfection time points, viable CD3+ CD8+ CD45RO- cells from a couple of donors served as controls. The repertoire was sequenced with immunoSEQ multiplex PCR; TCRdb's copy has only in-frame clones and lacks some. The sample yields tens of thousands of clones, nearly 90% seen once. In germline, CDR1 is LGHNT, CDR2 FRNRAP. Unmatched junction bases numbered 3, after V lost 7 bases and J lost 0 bases. The CDR3 covers 14 residues. The sample taken for sequencing was naive CD8+ T cells sorted from blood. The V gene is TRBV12-5, the J gene TRBJ2-1; TRBD1 matches 7 bases. This receptor was identified in a young man with hepatitis C virus infection. CDR3 sequence reads: CASVDRDSYNEQFF. In DNA form, the CDR3 reads TGTGCTAGTGTCGACAGGGACTCCTACAATGAGCAGTTCTTC.